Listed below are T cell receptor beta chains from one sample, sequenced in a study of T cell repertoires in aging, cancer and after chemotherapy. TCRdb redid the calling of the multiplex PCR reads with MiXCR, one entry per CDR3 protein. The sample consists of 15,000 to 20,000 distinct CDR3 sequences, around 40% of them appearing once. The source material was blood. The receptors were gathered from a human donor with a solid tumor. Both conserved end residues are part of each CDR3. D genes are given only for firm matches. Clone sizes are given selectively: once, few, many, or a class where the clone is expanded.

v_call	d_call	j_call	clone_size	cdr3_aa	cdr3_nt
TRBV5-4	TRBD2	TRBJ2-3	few	CASSPRGSGGWEDTQYF	TGTGCCAGCAGCCCGAGGGGTAGCGGGGGGTGGGAAGATACGCAGTATTTT
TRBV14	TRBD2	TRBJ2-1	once	CASSQDPLAGVLGNEQFF	TGTGCCAGCAGCCAAGATCCACTAGCGGGAGTGCTTGGGAATGAGCAGTTCTTC
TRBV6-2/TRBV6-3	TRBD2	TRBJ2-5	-	CASSPDAGGPSWETQYF	TGTGCCAGCAGTCCCGATGCGGGAGGGCCCTCGTGGGAGACCCAGTACTTC
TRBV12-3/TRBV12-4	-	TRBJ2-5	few	CASSPRGALGKETQYF	TGTGCCAGCAGCCCCCGGGGGGCCCTGGGGAAGGAGACCCAGTACTTC
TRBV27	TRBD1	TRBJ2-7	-	CASSSRQGAGYEQYF	TGTGCCAGCAGTTCCCGACAGGGGGCCGGGTACGAGCAGTACTTC
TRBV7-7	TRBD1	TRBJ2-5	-	CASSPDRAAQYF	TGTGCTAGCAGCCCTGACAGGGCGGCCCAGTACTTC
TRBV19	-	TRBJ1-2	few	CASSSIAPGYGYTF	TGTGCCAGCTCGTCCATAGCCCCCGGATATGGCTACACCTTC
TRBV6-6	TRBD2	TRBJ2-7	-	CASSPTSGFSYEQYF	TGTGCCAGCAGTCCGACTAGCGGGTTCTCCTACGAGCAGTACTTC
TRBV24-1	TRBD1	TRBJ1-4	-	CATSDNRGQGYNEKLFF	TGTGCCACCAGTGACAACCGGGGACAGGGCTATAATGAAAAACTGTTTTTT
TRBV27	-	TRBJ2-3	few	CASSLNRADTQYF	TGTGCCAGCAGTTTAAACAGGGCAGATACGCAGTATTTT
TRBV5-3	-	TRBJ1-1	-	CARSYLDLTEAFF	TGTGCCAGAAGCTATCTTGACTTAACTGAAGCTTTCTTT
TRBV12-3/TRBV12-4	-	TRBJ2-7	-	CASSPRQVIIREQYF	TGTGCCAGCAGCCCCCGACAGGTTATAATACGTGAGCAGTACTTC
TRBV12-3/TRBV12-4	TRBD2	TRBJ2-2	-	CASSSGGGTGELFF	TGTGCCAGCAGTTCGGGAGGGGGCACCGGGGAGCTGTTTTTT
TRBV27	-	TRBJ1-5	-	CASSFASGYQPQHF	TGTGCCAGCAGTTTTGCCAGCGGCTACCAGCCCCAGCATTTT
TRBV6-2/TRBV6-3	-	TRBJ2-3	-	CASRPGAADTQYF	TGTGCCAGCAGGCCAGGAGCCGCCGATACGCAGTATTTT
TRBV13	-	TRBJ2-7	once	CASSFFPYEQYF	TGTGCCAGCAGCTTCTTTCCCTACGAGCAGTACTTC
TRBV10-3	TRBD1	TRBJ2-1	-	CAISEGTGGHRNEQFF	TGTGCCATCAGCGAGGGAACAGGGGGCCACCGCAATGAGCAGTTCTTC
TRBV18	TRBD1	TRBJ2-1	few	CASSPSGTGWWTYNEQFF	TGTGCCAGCTCACCGTCCGGGACAGGGTGGTGGACCTACAATGAGCAGTTCTTC
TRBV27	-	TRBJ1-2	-	CASSLYQGPHGTTFGYTF	TGTGCCAGCAGTTTATATCAGGGACCTCACGGAACTACTTTTGGCTACACCTTC
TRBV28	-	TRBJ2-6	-	CASSSIPGPGSGANVLTF	TGTGCCAGCAGTTCAATCCCAGGACCGGGCTCTGGGGCCAACGTCCTGACTTTC
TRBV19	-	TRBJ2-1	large	CASSWGVSEQFF	TGTGCCAGCTCCTGGGGAGTAAGTGAGCAGTTCTTC
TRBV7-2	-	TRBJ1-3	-	CASSFWTEGNTIYF	TGTGCCAGCAGCTTCTGGACAGAAGGAAACACCATATATTTT
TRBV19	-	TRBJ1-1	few	CASSIGGGGTEAFF	TGTGCCAGTAGTATTGGGGGTGGTGGCACTGAAGCTTTCTTT
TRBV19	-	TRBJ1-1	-	CASSIAAGLTEAFF	TGTGCCAGTAGTATAGCGGCAGGGCTGACTGAAGCTTTCTTT
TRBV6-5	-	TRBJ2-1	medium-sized	CASRSGNEQFF	TGTGCCAGCAGATCAGGCAATGAGCAGTTCTTC
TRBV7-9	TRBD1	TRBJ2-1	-	CASSLGLQDRGLYNEQFF	TGTGCCAGCAGCTTAGGCCTGCAGGACAGGGGGCTGTACAATGAGCAGTTCTTC
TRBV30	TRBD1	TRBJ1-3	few	CAWKTGSGGNTIYF	TGTGCCTGGAAGACAGGGTCCGGCGGAAACACCATATATTTT
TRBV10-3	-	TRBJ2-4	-	CAISESGGVENIQYF	TGTGCCATCAGTGAGTCCGGGGGAGTCGAAAACATTCAGTACTTC
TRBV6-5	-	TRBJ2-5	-	CASSSSLAGVMETQYF	TGTGCCAGCAGTTCCTCCCTGGCAGGGGTAATGGAGACCCAGTACTTC
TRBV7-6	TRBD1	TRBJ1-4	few	CASSPRIGGLNEKLFF	TGTGCCAGCAGCCCCCGGATAGGGGGCCTTAATGAAAAACTGTTTTTT
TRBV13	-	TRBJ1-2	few	CASSLGLGVSHGYTF	TGTGCCAGCAGCTTAGGCCTCGGTGTCTCCCATGGCTACACCTTC
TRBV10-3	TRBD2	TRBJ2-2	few	CAISGTSENTGELFF	TGTGCCATCAGTGGTACTAGCGAGAACACCGGGGAGCTGTTTTTT
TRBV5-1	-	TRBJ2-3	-	CASSLLPTDTQYF	TGCGCCAGCAGCTTGCTCCCCACAGATACGCAGTATTTT
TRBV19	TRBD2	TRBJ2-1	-	CASSLTSGGPNEQFF	TGTGCCAGTAGCCTGACTAGCGGGGGCCCCAATGAGCAGTTCTTC
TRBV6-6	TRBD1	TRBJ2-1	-	CASRDRGNEQFF	TGTGCCAGCAGGGACAGGGGAAATGAGCAGTTCTTC
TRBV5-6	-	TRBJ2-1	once	CACSLAALYNEQFF	TGTGCCTGCAGCTTGGCAGCACTATACAATGAGCAGTTCTTC
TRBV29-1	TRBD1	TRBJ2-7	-	CSAETGAPYEQYF	TGCAGCGCCGAGACAGGGGCCCCCTACGAGCAGTACTTC
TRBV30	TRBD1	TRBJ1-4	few	CAWTGQSNEKLFF	TGTGCCTGGACGGGACAGAGTAATGAAAAACTGTTTTTT
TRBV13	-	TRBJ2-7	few	CASSPRRSHEQYF	TGTGCCAGCAGCCCCCGGCGGTCCCACGAGCAGTACTTC
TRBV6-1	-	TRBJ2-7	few	CASSGTYSYEQYF	TGTGCCAGCAGTGGGACATACTCCTACGAGCAGTACTTC
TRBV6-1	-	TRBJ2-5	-	CASSEVSGGQGGETQYF	TGTGCCAGCAGTGAGGTGTCCGGCGGGCAGGGTGGAGAGACCCAGTACTTC
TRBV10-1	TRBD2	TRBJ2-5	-	CASSESPSTSGRETQYF	TGCGCCAGCAGTGAGTCGCCTTCGACTAGCGGGAGGGAGACCCAGTACTTC
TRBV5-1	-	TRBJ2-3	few	CASSGTGVDTQYF	TGCGCCAGCAGCGGAACCGGGGTCGATACGCAGTATTTT
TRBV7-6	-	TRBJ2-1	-	CASSLAPSNEQFF	TGTGCCAGCAGCTTAGCGCCCAGCAATGAGCAGTTCTTC
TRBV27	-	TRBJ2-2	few	CASSLRQTNTGELFF	TGTGCCAGCAGTTTGAGACAGACGAACACCGGGGAGCTGTTTTTT
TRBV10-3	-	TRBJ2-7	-	CAISEGRLFSYEQYF	TGTGCCATCAGTGAGGGCCGCCTATTTTCCTACGAGCAGTACTTC
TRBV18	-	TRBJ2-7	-	CASSPGTSTYEQYF	TGTGCCAGCTCACCCGGGACATCCACCTACGAGCAGTACTTC
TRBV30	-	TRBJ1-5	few	CAWSVGGSNQPQHF	TGTGCCTGGAGTGTTGGGGGTAGCAATCAGCCCCAGCATTTT
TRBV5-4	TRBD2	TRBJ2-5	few	CASSSFLLAGYQETQYF	TGTGCCAGCAGCTCCTTCCTACTAGCGGGGTACCAAGAGACCCAGTACTTC
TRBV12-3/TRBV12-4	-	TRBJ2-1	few	CASTLGRDTYNEQFF	TGTGCCAGCACCCTGGGAAGGGATACCTACAATGAGCAGTTCTTC
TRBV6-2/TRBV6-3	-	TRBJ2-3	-	CASRSSSTDTQYF	TGTGCCAGCAGATCCTCTAGCACAGATACGCAGTATTTT
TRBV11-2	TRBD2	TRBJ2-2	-	CVSSLAARTSGRRANTGELFF	TGTGTTAGCAGCTTAGCGGCCCGGACTAGCGGGAGGAGAGCGAACACCGGGGAGCTTTTTTTT